This entry lists 10 T cell receptor beta chains sequenced from one sample in a study of T cell changes during pregnancy in multiple sclerosis. TCRdb's copy holds only in-frame clones and misses some; the assay was immunoSEQ multiplex PCR. This sample has about 71,000 clones, with roughly 92% found just once. This specimen was peripheral blood, taken in the third trimester of pregnancy. The receptors were gathered from a female donor with multiple sclerosis, enrolled in a pregnancy study.

The rearrangement joins TRBV30 to TRBJ2-5; D is possibly TRBD2 (6 bases). Trimming left V 0 bases short and J 7 bases short, with 12 bases between. Germline assignment: CDR1 GTSNPN and CDR2 SVGIG (reference sequence). The CDR3 covers 13 residues. CDR3 sequence reads: CAWSVMAEGTQYF. The CDR3 bases are TGTGCCTGGAGTGTAATGGCGGAGGGGACCCAGTACTTC.

The chain carries TRBV19 and TRBJ1-3, with 7 bases matching TRBD1. V shed 3 bases and J 2 bases; nucleotides not matched to a gene: 1. Germline V gives CDR1 LNHDA, CDR2 SQIVND (reference sequence). The CDR3 is 14 residues long. This CDR3 is CASSITGAGNTIYF. CDR3 DNA sequence: TGTGCCAGTAGTATTACAGGGGCTGGAAACACCATATATTTT.

The chain employs TRBV4-1 and TRBJ2-7; D is possibly TRBD1 (5 bases). Germline CDR1 reads MGHRA; CDR2 reads YSYEKL. The length of the CDR3 is 15 residues. The ends were cut back, 1 base at V and 0 bases at J, with 10 bases in the middle. In nucleotides, the CDR3 is TGCGCCAGCAGCCAAGGTCCGGACAACTCCTACGAGCAGTACTTC. It encodes CASSQGPDNSYEQYF.

This chain connects TRBV5-1 to TRBJ2-1; 9 bases agree with TRBD2. CDR3 length: 15 residues. The ends lost 2 bases at V and 5 bases at J; junction bases unmatched: 5. The germline CDR1 and CDR2 sequences are SGHRS and YFSETQ. The CDR3 is CASSFLAGLDNEQFF. The CDR3, as DNA: TGCGCCAGCAGCTTTCTAGCGGGATTAGACAATGAGCAGTTCTTC. The full variable domain, completed using reference TRBV5-1 and TRBJ2-1, is KAGVTQTPRYLIKTRGQQVTLSCSPISGHRSVSWYQQTPGQGLQFLFEYFSETQRNKGNFPGRFSGRQFSNSRSEMNVSTLELGDSALYLCASSFLAGLDNEQFFGPGTRLTVL.

V and J are TRBV30 and TRBJ2-1, with D tentatively TRBD1 (5 bases). The CDR3 totals 14 residues. V lost 2 bases to trimming and J lost 5 bases, with 13 bases between them. Germline-derived CDR1 and CDR2 are GTSNPN and SVGIG (reference sequence). The CDR3 sequence: CAWSLGAGDNEQFF. In DNA, the CDR3 is TGTGCCTGGAGTTTAGGGGCCGGAGACAATGAGCAGTTCTTC. Supplemented by reference TRBV30 and TRBJ2-1, the full variable domain reads SQTIHQWPATLVQPVGSPLSLECTVEGTSNPNLYWYRQAAGRGLQLLFYSVGIGQISSEVPQNLSASRPQDRQFILSSKKLLLSDSGFYLCAWSLGAGDNEQFFGPGTRLTVL.

Here the CDR3 DNA reads TGTGCCAGCAGCCCCCAGGCTAGCGGGAGATTAACAGATACGCAGTATTTT. This encodes CASSPQASGRLTDTQYF. The rearrangement uses TRBV11-2 and TRBJ2-3; 10 bases match TRBD2. The CDR3 sequence is 17 residues long. From germline, CDR1 is SGHAT and CDR2 FQNNGV. Losses at the gene ends were 5 bases for V and 3 bases for J; bases not matched to a gene: 11.

The table lists this clone with a few counts. The chain combines TRBV4-2 with TRBJ2-7; 9 nucleotides align to TRBD2. CDR3 length equals 16 residues. The V and J ends lost 0 bases and 3 bases, in that order; junction bases with no gene match: 6. In germline, CDR1 is LGHNA, CDR2 YNFKEQ. CDR3 residues: CASSQDRGSGGYEQYF. The CDR3, as DNA: TGTGCCAGCAGCCAAGATAGGGGTAGCGGGGGCTACGAGCAGTACTTC.

The chain uses TRBV2 and TRBJ2-5, with TRBD2 identical over 10 bases. The CDR3 contains 15 residues. Trimming removed 4 bases from V and 5 bases from J; junction bases left unmatched: 7. Germline CDR1 reads SNHLY; CDR2 reads FYNNEI. The CDR3 protein is CASSGWASGSETQYF. As DNA, the CDR3 is TGTGCCAGCAGTGGTTGGGCTAGCGGGAGTGAGACCCAGTACTTC.

The genes are TRBV29-1 and TRBJ2-5, with TRBD2 identical over 13 bases. Germline lookup yields CDR1 SQVTM and CDR2 ANQGSEA. This CDR3 has 17 amino acids. V dropped 0 bases and J dropped 6; count of bases not matched to a gene: 10. CDR3 region: CSVEERTSGSIRKTQYF. The CDR3 coding sequence is TGCAGCGTTGAAGAGAGGACTAGCGGGAGTATAAGGAAGACCCAGTACTTC.

This sequence joins TRBV10-2 and TRBJ2-7; 12 bases line up with TRBD1. The trim removed 6 bases at V and 5 bases at J, leaving 5 bases unmatched. This CDR3 has 14 residues. Germline assignment: CDR1 WSHSY and CDR2 SAAADI. CDR3 DNA sequence: TGCGCCAGCAGGAGGGACAGGGGGCTCGACGAGCAGTACTTC. It encodes CASRRDRGLDEQYF.